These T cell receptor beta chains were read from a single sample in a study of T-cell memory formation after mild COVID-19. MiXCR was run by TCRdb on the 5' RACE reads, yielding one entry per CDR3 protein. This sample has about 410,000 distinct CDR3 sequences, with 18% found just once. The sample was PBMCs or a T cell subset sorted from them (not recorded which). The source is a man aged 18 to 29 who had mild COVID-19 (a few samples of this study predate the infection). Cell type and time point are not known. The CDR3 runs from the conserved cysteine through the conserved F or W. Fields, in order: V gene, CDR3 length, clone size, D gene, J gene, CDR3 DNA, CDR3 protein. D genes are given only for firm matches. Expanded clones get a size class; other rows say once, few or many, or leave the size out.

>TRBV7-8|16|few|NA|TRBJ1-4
TGTGCCAGCAGCCCGTCGGATCGAGGGATCAATGAAAAACTGTTTTTT
CASSPSDRGINEKLFF
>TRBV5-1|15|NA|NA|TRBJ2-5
TGCGCCAGCAGCTTGTTTTCTAGCTTTGAAGAGACCCAGTACTTC
CASSLFSSFEETQYF
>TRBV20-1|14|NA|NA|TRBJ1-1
TGCAGTGCTAGAGATCCGATGGTAGACACTGAAGCTTTCTTT
CSARDPMVDTEAFF
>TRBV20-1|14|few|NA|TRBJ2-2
TGCAGTGCGCTTAAAGGCGGGGCGGCCGGGGAGCTGTTTTTT
CSALKGGAAGELFF
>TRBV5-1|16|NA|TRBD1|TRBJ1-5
TGCGCCAGCAGCGAGGGGACAGGGGCCCTTGGTCAGCCCCAGCATTTT
CASSEGTGALGQPQHF
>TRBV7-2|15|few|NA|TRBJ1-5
TGTGCCAGCAGCTTAGTGGCAGGGGCAGGGCAGCCCCAGCATTTT
CASSLVAGAGQPQHF
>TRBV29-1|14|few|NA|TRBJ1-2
TGCAGCGTTGATCAGGACCGCAGGGGTGGAGGCTACACCTTC
CSVDQDRRGGGYTF
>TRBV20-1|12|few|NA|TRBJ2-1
TGCAGGTGCAGGACGAACAACAATGAGCAGTTCTTC
CRCRTNNNEQFF
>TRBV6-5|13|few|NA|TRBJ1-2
TGTGCCAGCAACGAGTGGGGCGGTGAAGGCTACACCTTC
CASNEWGGEGYTF
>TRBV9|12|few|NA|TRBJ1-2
TGTGCCAGCAGCGTTGTCAGGGGTGGCTACACCTTC
CASSVVRGGYTF
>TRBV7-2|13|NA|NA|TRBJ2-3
TGTGCCAGCAGCTACCATATCACAGATACGCAGTATTTT
CASSYHITDTQYF
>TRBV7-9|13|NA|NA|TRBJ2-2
TGTGCCAGCAGCGTTGGTCTTACCGGGGAGCTGTTTTTT
CASSVGLTGELFF
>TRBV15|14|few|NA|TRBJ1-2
TGTGCCACCAGCAGAGCAAGGGAACCGGATGGCTACACCTTC
CATSRAREPDGYTF
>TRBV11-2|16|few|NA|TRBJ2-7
TGTGCCAGCAGCTTAGGGGCCGGGACGGCGTCCTACGAGCAGTACTTC
CASSLGAGTASYEQYF